This T cell receptor beta chain originates from a study of regulatory T cells in long-lasting Graves disease. Across the whole study: Treatment with antithyroid drugs for over 5 years, together with positive TSH receptor antibodies, meant persistent Graves' disease.

Whole-study results and caveats: The study found persistent patients shared more public clonotypes (roughly 3,000) than new patients (about 990). Persistent disease was associated with favored TRBV28 usage and with favored use of TRBJ1-2 and TRBJ2-5. The small sample size may have reduced accuracy.

According to the study, TCR beta libraries were built with iRepertoire HTBI primers and CDR3-region Arm-PCR. TCRdb used MiXCR to reprocess the multiplex PCR reads, holding one entry per CDR3 protein. Of around 460,000 distinct CDR3 sequences listed, roughly 23% are singletons. Trimming shortened V by 4 bases and J by 3 bases, and 10 bases separated the two germline ends. The CDR3 covers 13 residues. Per germline, CDR1 ENHRY and CDR2 SYGVKD. This clonotype was seen ten or more times. The antigen is undetermined. The time point: persistent/refractory GD, antithyroid drugs over 5 years with positive TRAb. The authors made the TCR library using RNA they extracted from PBMCs.

This clonotype was sampled from a female donor with Graves disease. This sequence joins TRBV10-3 and TRBJ2-7; D unclear. Sequenced material: peripheral blood mononuclear cells (PBMCs), taken when the disease was refractory, from a patient treated with antithyroid drugs. The CDR3 region has the DNA TGTGCCATCAGTGGGTTCGGAAACTACGAGCAGTACTTC. Amino acids: CAISGFGNYEQYF.